Reported below is one TCR delta chain. The data originate from a study of gamma-delta T cells after stem cell transplantation. TCRdb reanalyzed the RT-PCR reads using CATT. The sample holds 15,000 to 17,000 delta-chain clones; almost 9.5% are singletons and the top ten take about 60%. The V gene's germline CDR1 is GEAIGNYY and CDR2 EKD. Trimming cost V 9 bases and J 0 bases; bases outside gene matches: 11. The CDR3 covers 16 residues. The chain is built from TRDV2 and TRDJ1, with TRDD3 identical over 11 bases. Source material: gamma-delta T cells. This clonotype originated in a human donor. It is not recorded whose cells these are; they may come from a transplant donor. CDR3 region: CAIVGDTRSYTDKLIF. The CDR3 nucleotides are TGTGCCATAGTGGGGGATACGCGATCTTACACCGATAAACTCATCTTT.